This T cell receptor beta chain was captured by sequencing in a study of T cell repertoires in cytomegalovirus infection. A few counts support this clonotype. The antigen remains undetermined. TCRdb reprocessed the reads via MiXCR and lists one record per CDR3 protein. The profile shows about 740,000 distinct CDR3 sequences, under 40% of them singletons. Trimming cost V 3 bases and J 5 bases; bases outside gene matches: 6. The CDR3 contains 15 residues. CDR1 and CDR2 from the germline V gene are SNHLY and FYNNEI. Regarding the study as a whole: Public TCR beta family frequency separated CMV-and-HLA carriers, including in an independent cohort.

Material: PBMCs. The receptor was isolated from a human donor in good health (CMV status not recorded). Some clones in this sample may be carry-over from other donors' samples. This chain uses TRBV2 with TRBJ1-5, with TRBD1 matching over 8 bases. For the CDR3, the DNA is TGTGCCAGCAGTGAGGGACAGGTCTATCATCAGCCCCAGCATTTT. It yields the protein CASSEGQVYHQPQHF.